Shown below are 32 T cell receptor beta chains from a single sample sequenced in a study of T cells after posttransplantation cyclophosphamide. Profiled with immunoSEQ multiplex PCR; TCRdb holds only in-frame clones, not every one. This sample carries under 8,000 clones, 92% of them seen once, and the ten largest clones take approximately 13%. Treatment was busulfan-fludarabine conditioning, a marrow graft, and cyclophosphamide on days +3 and +4. Sequencing was performed on PBMCs, taken 1404 days after allogeneic stem cell transplant with posttransplant cyclophosphamide. The receptors come from a female patient in her forties or fifties who received an allogeneic stem cell transplant from a related donor, was CMV-positive, and had no GVHD. Some T cells may have originated in the graft donor.

The chain links TRBV19 to TRBJ1-5, with D unresolved. CDR3 length: 12 amino acids. Trimming took off 5 bases at V and 5 bases at J, with 7 bases between the two ends. Germline CDR1 is LNHDA and CDR2 is SQIVND (reference sequence). The CDR3: CASSHSDQPQHF. The CDR3 nucleotides are TGTGCCAGTAGTCACTCCGATCAGCCCCAGCATTTT.

This rearrangement joins TRBV28 to TRBJ2-1; 9 nucleotides line up with TRBD1. Germline V lookup: CDR1 MDHEN, CDR2 SYDVKM. There are 16 residues in the CDR3. With 2 bases clipped from V and 4 bases from J, the junction kept 6 bases outside the gene matches. The CDR3 bases are TGTGCCAGCAGTTTAGCTGACAGGGGGGGTTACAATGAGCAGTTCTTC. Residues: CASSLADRGGYNEQFF.

The CDR3: CASRTINEAFF. In nucleotides, the CDR3 is TGTGCCAGTAGGACTATAAATGAAGCTTTCTTT. The rearrangement uses TRBV19 and TRBJ1-1; unclear D gene. Germline loops: CDR1 LNHDA, CDR2 SQIVND (reference sequence). There are 11 residues in the CDR3. V shed 6 bases and J shed 7 bases, with 9 bases lying between them.

V and J are TRBV7-2 and TRBJ2-1; 7 bases agree with TRBD2. Germline trimming cut 3 bases from V and 0 bases from J; bases unmatched to any gene: 5. The germline CDR1 and CDR2 sequences are SGHTA and FQGNSA. The CDR3 consists of 16 residues. The DNA of the CDR3 is TGTGCCAGCAGCTTGATGGGGGGGAGCTCCTACAATGAGCAGTTCTTC. Amino acid sequence: CASSLMGGSSYNEQFF.

The chain recombines TRBV5-6 with TRBJ2-1; 8 bases align to TRBD1. Germline trimming cut 1 base from V and 6 bases from J; bases unmatched to any gene: 6. CDR1 and CDR2 (germline): SGHDT, YYEEEE. This CDR3 has 15 amino acids. The CDR3 sequence: CASSLLQGVINEQFF. The DNA for the CDR3 is TGTGCCAGCAGCTTGCTACAGGGGGTGATCAATGAGCAGTTCTTC.

This chain links TRBV21-1 with TRBJ2-3; the D segment call TRBD1 is taken from the table without a DNA check. TRBV21-1 is termed a pseudogene. The CDR3 totals 15 residues. The CDR3 nucleotides are TGTGCCAGCAGCAAAGCTAACAGAGTCACAGATACGCAGTATTTT. Protein product: CASSKANRVTDTQYF.

The J gene is TRBJ2-1, the V gene TRBV19; 7 nucleotides align to TRBD1. The CDR3 totals 15 residues. The germline V gene has CDR1 LNHDA and CDR2 SQIVND (reference sequence). After removal of 4 bases from V and 0 bases from J, the junction contained 3 bases not matched to a gene. The CDR3 DNA follows: TGTGCCAGTAGTACCCGGACAGGCTCCTACAATGAGCAGTTCTTC. Encoded protein: CASSTRTGSYNEQFF. The variable domain in full, completed from reference TRBV19 and TRBJ2-1, reads DGGITQSPKYLFRKEGQNVTLSCEQNLNHDAMYWYRQDPGQGLRLIYYSQIVNDFQKGDIAEGYSVSREKKESFPLTVTSAQKNPTAFYLCASSTRTGSYNEQFFGPGTRLTVL.

V gene TRBV11-2 combines with J gene TRBJ2-7; 9 bases match TRBD2. With V trimmed by 6 bases and J by 2 bases, 5 bases remained unmatched. CDR3 size: 14 residues. The germline CDR1 and CDR2 sequences are SGHAT and FQNNGV. The CDR3 loop is CASRDLAGTYEQYF. The CDR3 DNA reads TGTGCCAGCAGGGATCTAGCGGGAACCTACGAGCAGTACTTC.

The rearrangement joins TRBV28 to TRBJ1-1, with 7 bases identical to TRBD1. Germline CDR1 and CDR2: MDHEN and SYDVKM. The CDR3 totals 15 residues. The V segment lost 7 bases and the J segment 2 bases; nucleotides outside the gene matches: 10. The CDR3 loop is CASNIDGQANTEAFF. In DNA form, the CDR3 reads TGTGCCAGCAACATCGACGGACAGGCCAACACTGAAGCTTTCTTT. Drawing the rest from reference TRBV28 and TRBJ1-1, the complete variable domain is DVKVTQSSRYLVKRTGEKVFLECVQDMDHENMFWYRQDPGLGLRLIYFSYDVKMKEKGDIPEGYSVSREKKERFSLILESASTNQTSMYLCASNIDGQANTEAFFGQGTRLTVV.

The rearrangement joins TRBV5-4 to TRBJ1-3, with D possibly matching TRBD1 (5 bases). Trimming cost V 5 bases and J 4 bases, with 7 bases left between them. The CDR3 totals 12 residues. Germline-derived CDR1 and CDR2 are SGHNT and YYREEE (reference sequence). The chain's CDR3 is CASRTEGNTIYF. The DNA of the CDR3 is TGTGCCAGCAGGACAGAAGGAAACACCATATATTTT. Full variable domain (remainder filled in from reference TRBV5-4 and TRBJ1-3): ETGVTQSPTHLIKTRGQQVTLRCSSQSGHNTVSWYQQALGQGPQFIFQYYREEENGRGNFPPRFSGLQFPNYSSELNVNALELDDSALYLCASRTEGNTIYFGEGSWLTVV.

Only one count was recorded for this clone. V usage is TRBV9 and J usage is TRBJ2-7; 12 bases fit TRBD2. The germline V gene encodes CDR1 SGDLS and CDR2 YYNGEE. This CDR3 has 14 residues. The ends lost 5 bases at V and 3 bases at J; junction bases unmatched: 3. The CDR3 bases are TGTGCCAGCAGTAGGACTAGCGGGGTCTACGAGCAGTACTTC. Residues: CASSRTSGVYEQYF.

This rearrangement joins TRBV5-1 to TRBJ1-3, with D possibly matching TRBD1 (5 bases). Germline CDR1 is SGHRS and CDR2 is YFSETQ. V lost 3 bases to trimming and J lost 0 bases, with 10 bases between them. The CDR3 consists of 15 residues. The CDR3 sequence is CASSYDSFSGNTIYF. The CDR3 nucleotides are TGCGCCAGCAGCTACGACAGTTTCTCTGGAAACACCATATATTTT.

The rearrangement uses TRBV7-8 and TRBJ1-2; TRBD1 matches 8 bases. Germline CDR1 reads SGHVS; CDR2 reads FQNEAQ. With V trimmed by 2 bases and J by 8 bases, 7 bases remained unmatched. The CDR3 totals 14 residues. The CDR3 is CASSLQGQGEGYTF. CDR3 sequence (DNA): TGTGCCAGCAGCTTACAAGGACAGGGAGAAGGCTACACCTTC.

This chain connects TRBV5-1 to TRBJ2-1; 8 bases are shared with TRBD2. V gave up 0 bases and J gave up 9 bases; unmatched junction bases: 8. The CDR3 runs to 15 residues. Germline assignment: CDR1 SGHRS and CDR2 YFSETQ. CDR3 in amino acids: CASSLASGRDGEQFF. DNA for the CDR3: TGCGCCAGCAGCTTGGCGAGCGGGAGAGACGGTGAGCAGTTCTTC.

V and J are TRBV11-3 and TRBJ2-7; 7 nucleotides align to TRBD2. Germline values: CDR1 SGHNT, CDR2 YENEEA. The CDR3 consists of 15 residues. J was trimmed by 0 bases and V by 3 bases; bases with no gene match: 5. DNA for the CDR3: TGTGCCAGCAGCTTTTCAGCGGGGCCCTCCTACGAGCAGTACTTC. As protein: CASSFSAGPSYEQYF.

The V gene is TRBV4-1, the J gene TRBJ2-3; 7 positions match TRBD2. The length of the CDR3 is 14 residues. J was trimmed by 4 bases and V by 2 bases; bases with no gene match: 3. CDR1 is MGHRA and CDR2 is YSYEKL in the germline V gene. The CDR3 region is CASSQRLAPDTQYF. Written as DNA, the CDR3 is TGCGCCAGCAGCCAAAGACTAGCCCCAGATACGCAGTATTTT.

The rearrangement uses TRBV27 and TRBJ1-4; weak D call: TRBD1 (6 bases). Germline assignment: CDR1 MNHEY and CDR2 SMNVEV (reference sequence). Trimming took 4 bases from V and 8 from J, leaving 14 bases between them. This CDR3 is 14 amino acids long. CDR3 sequence reads: CASSSTGKGEKLFF. The CDR3, as DNA: TGTGCCAGCAGTTCGACAGGAAAAGGAGAAAAACTGTTTTTT.

The chain has TRBV5-1 and TRBJ2-3; maybe TRBD2 (6 bases). This CDR3 region has 11 residues. V was shortened by 6 bases and J by 4 bases, with 6 bases between the two germline ends. Per the germline V gene, CDR1 is SGHRS and CDR2 is YFSETQ. The CDR3, as DNA: TGCGCCAGCACGGGAGCAGATACGCAGTATTTT. Its translation is CASTGADTQYF.

J is TRBJ1-3 and V is TRBV2, with a possible D match to TRBD1 (5 bases). Germline loops: CDR1 SNHLY, CDR2 FYNNEI. V was shortened by 4 bases and J by 4 bases, with 11 bases between the two germline ends. The CDR3 consists of 14 residues. In nucleotides, the CDR3 is TGTGCCAGCAGTGGGGGCAGGTCCGGAAACACCATATATTTT. Its translation is CASSGGRSGNTIYF.

J is TRBJ2-3 and V is TRBV27; tentative D call: TRBD2 (6 bases). The CDR3 loop spans 17 amino acids. Trimming removed 4 bases from V and 0 bases from J, with 17 bases in between. Germline assignment: CDR1 MNHEY and CDR2 SMNVEV (reference sequence). As DNA, the CDR3 is TGTGCCAGCAGTTATCGACCCCGACTAGGAAGCACAGATACGCAGTATTTT. Its protein is CASSYRPRLGSTDTQYF.

The chain carries TRBV15 and TRBJ2-5; D is ambiguous. Germline V CDR1 and CDR2: LNHNV, YYDKDF (reference sequence). Trimming cost V 1 base and J 1 base, with 13 bases left between them. The CDR3 totals 16 residues. The CDR3 DNA is TGTGCCACCAGCAGAGGCGGAAATCTCATCCAAGAGACCCAGTACTTC. Its translation: CATSRGGNLIQETQYF. The full variable domain, in which reference TRBV15 and TRBJ2-5 provide the parts outside the CDR3, is DAMVIQNPRYQVTQFGKPVTLSCSQTLNHNVMYWYQQKSSQAPKLLFHYYDKDFNNEADTPDNFQSRRPNTSFCFLDIRSPGLGDTAMYLCATSRGGNLIQETQYFGPGTRLLVL.

The chain links TRBV5-1 to TRBJ2-6, with 10 bases lining up with TRBD1. The germline gives CDR1 SGHRS, CDR2 YFSETQ. This CDR3 has 20 amino acids. Losses at the gene ends were 0 bases for V and 2 bases for J; bases not matched to a gene: 11. The CDR3 DNA reads TGCGCCAGCAGCTTGGGTATTAGTTCCGGGACAGGGGCTGGGGCCAACGTCCTGACTTTC. As protein: CASSLGISSGTGAGANVLTF.

The chain carries TRBV19 and TRBJ1-1; unclear D gene. Per germline, CDR1 LNHDA and CDR2 SQIVND (reference sequence). The CDR3 is made up of 13 amino acids. V shed 5 bases and J shed 4 bases, with 11 bases lying between them. The CDR3 reads CASSRRDPTEAFF. As DNA, the CDR3 is TGTGCCAGTAGTCGTCGGGATCCCACTGAAGCTTTCTTT. Using reference TRBV19 and TRBJ1-1 for the parts outside the CDR3, the full variable domain is DGGITQSPKYLFRKEGQNVTLSCEQNLNHDAMYWYRQDPGQGLRLIYYSQIVNDFQKGDIAEGYSVSREKKESFPLTVTSAQKNPTAFYLCASSRRDPTEAFFGQGTRLTVV.

The chain employs TRBV4-1 and TRBJ2-5; 10 nucleotides match TRBD2. Germline V CDR1 and CDR2: MGHRA, YSYEKL. The CDR3 has 15 amino acids. V was clipped by 4 bases and J by 2 bases; unmatched bases: 4. CDR3 DNA: TGCGCCAGCAGCCTGCTAGCGGGAGAACAAGAGACCCAGTACTTC. This codes for CASSLLAGEQETQYF.

This chain connects TRBV5-1 to TRBJ2-2, with TRBD2 matching over 13 bases. CDR3 length: 17 amino acids. Germline loops: CDR1 SGHRS, CDR2 YFSETQ. V dropped 5 bases and J dropped 5; count of bases not matched to a gene: 9. The CDR3 loop reads CASRIGLAGVWTGELFF. The CDR3 DNA sequence: TGCGCCAGCAGGATTGGACTAGCGGGAGTTTGGACCGGGGAGCTGTTTTTT.

This rearrangement joins TRBV7-8 to TRBJ2-2, with a tentative D call TRBD2 (5 bases). V gave up 0 bases and J gave up 7 bases, with 9 bases separating them. This CDR3 region has 14 residues. In germline, CDR1 is SGHVS, CDR2 FQNEAQ. The DNA of the CDR3 is TGTGCCAGCAGCTTAGCGGGAGTGTTCGGGGAGCTGTTTTTT. Translated: CASSLAGVFGELFF.

This clone was counted a single time. The chain employs TRBV9 and TRBJ2-3; 12 bases are shared with TRBD2. The CDR3 is made up of 19 amino acids. CDR1 and CDR2 from the germline V gene are SGDLS and YYNGEE. V shed 0 bases and J 0 bases; nucleotides not matched to a gene: 8. Here the CDR3 DNA reads TGTGCCAGCAGCGTAGCTCCGGCTAGCGGGAGGGCTAGCACAGATACGCAGTATTTT. Amino acid sequence: CASSVAPASGRASTDTQYF.

V is TRBV29-1 and J is TRBJ1-5, with a possible D match to TRBD1 (5 bases). Trimming left V 4 bases short and J 0 bases short, with 7 bases between. This CDR3 is 13 amino acids long. Germline V CDR1 and CDR2: SQVTM, ANQGSEA. The CDR3 spells CSVAGDSNQPQHF. The DNA of the CDR3 is TGCAGCGTTGCGGGGGATAGCAATCAGCCCCAGCATTTT.

The chain links TRBV7-4 to TRBJ2-1, with D uncertain. There are 16 residues in the CDR3. Germline CDR1 SGHVT, CDR2 SQSDAQ. Trimming cost V 2 bases and J 1 base, with 12 bases left between them. The CDR3 sequence is CASSLSSLSSYNEQFF. The CDR3 DNA is TGTGCCAGCAGCTTAAGTAGCCTTTCATCCTACAATGAGCAGTTCTTC.

This CDR3 is CASSLAQGNTGELFF. The CDR3 DNA reads as TGTGCCAGCAGCTTAGCGCAGGGGAACACCGGGGAGCTGTTTTTT. The chain combines TRBV7-6 with TRBJ2-2; possible D gene TRBD1, 5 bases. The CDR3 contains 15 residues. Per germline, CDR1 SGHVS and CDR2 FNYEAQ. The germline V and J ends were trimmed by 0 bases and 1 base, with 6 bases remaining between them.

The V and J genes are TRBV7-2 and TRBJ1-1, with TRBD1 matching 9 bases. This CDR3 is 16 amino acids long. Germline V gene lookup returns CDR1 SGHTA and CDR2 FQGNSA. With V trimmed by 4 bases and J by 6 bases, 12 bases remained unmatched. CDR3 bases: TGTGCCAGCAGCTCCTATACAGGGGGCGCGGTCCCTGAAGCTTTCTTT. Translation gives CASSSYTGGAVPEAFF.

The chain links TRBV6-5 to TRBJ1-5; the D is unclear. Germline V gene lookup returns CDR1 MNHEY and CDR2 SVGAGI. The V end lost 2 bases, the J end lost 5 bases, and 13 bases lay between the germline ends. The CDR3 consists of 15 residues. The CDR3 here is CASSYGRSYDQPQHF. DNA of the CDR3: TGTGCCAGCAGTTACGGGAGGAGTTATGATCAGCCCCAGCATTTT.